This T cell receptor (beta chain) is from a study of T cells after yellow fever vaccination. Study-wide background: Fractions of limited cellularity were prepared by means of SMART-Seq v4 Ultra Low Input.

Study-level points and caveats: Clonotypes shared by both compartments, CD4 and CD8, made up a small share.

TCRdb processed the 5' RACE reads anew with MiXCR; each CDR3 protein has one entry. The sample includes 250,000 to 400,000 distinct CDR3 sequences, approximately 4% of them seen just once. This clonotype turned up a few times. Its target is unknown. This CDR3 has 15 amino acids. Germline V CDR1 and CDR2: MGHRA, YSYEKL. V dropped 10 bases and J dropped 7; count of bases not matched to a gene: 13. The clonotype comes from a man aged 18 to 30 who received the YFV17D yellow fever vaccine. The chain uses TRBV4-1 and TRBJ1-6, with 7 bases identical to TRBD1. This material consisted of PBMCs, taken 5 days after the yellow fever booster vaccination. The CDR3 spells CATRQGGGINSPLHF. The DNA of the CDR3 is TGCGCCACCCGACAGGGAGGGGGGATAAATTCACCCCTCCACTTT.